The rows below give T cell receptor beta chains drawn from one sample of a study of immune evolution from preneoplasia to lung adenocarcinoma. The method was immunoSEQ multiplex PCR; TCRdb's version includes in-frame clones alone and lacks a portion of them. This table has about 5,700 clones, roughly four fifths appearing once. Sequenced: FFPE normal lung tissue adjacent to the tumor. The receptor set was obtained from a person aged 50-70 years with lung adenocarcinoma. CDR3s include the opening cysteine and the closing phenylalanine or tryptophan. Fields, in order: clone size, CDR3 length, D gene, V gene, J gene, CDR3 DNA, CDR3 protein. D genes are given only for firm matches. Where a row states a size, it is once, few, many or the class of an expanded clone; other rows omit it.

>once|15|NA|TRBV5-4|TRBJ2-3
TGTGCCAGCAGCGTCACCTGGACCAGCACAGATACGCAGTATTTT
CASSVTWTSTDTQYF
>NA|13|TRBD1|TRBV5-4|TRBJ1-1
TGTGCCAGCAGCAGAGGGACAGCTTATGAAGCTTTCTTT
CASSRGTAYEAFF
>NA|13|NA|TRBV6-5|TRBJ2-7
TGTGCCAGCAAAGTTACGATTGGGGCCGAGCAGTACTTC
CASKVTIGAEQYF
>NA|14|NA|TRBV6-5|TRBJ2-5
TGTGCCAGCAGTTCCGAATTCCGAAGTGCGACCCAGTACTTC
CASSSEFRSATQYF
>NA|13|NA|TRBV27|TRBJ1-5
TGTGCCAGCAGTTTCAGTAGCAATCAGCCCCAGCATTTT
CASSFSSNQPQHF
>once|16|TRBD1|TRBV19|TRBJ1-4
TGTGCCAGTAGTACCTTGGAGGGGGCAGTTTGGGAAAAACTGTTTTTT
CASSTLEGAVWEKLFF
>NA|16|NA|TRBV11-3|TRBJ1-1
TGTGCCACCAAACCAGGGGCGGGGACAAGGAACACTGAAGCTTTCTTT
CATKPGAGTRNTEAFF
>NA|14|NA|TRBV5-1|TRBJ1-1
TGCGCCAGCAGCTTTGAGAACATGAACACTGAAGCTTTCTTT
CASSFENMNTEAFF
>NA|11|NA|TRBV19|TRBJ2-7
TGTGCCAGTAGCCTCTTGAACGAGCAGTACTTC
CASSLLNEQYF
>NA|13|NA|TRBV5-1|TRBJ1-5
TGCGCCAGCAGCTTGGCCGAGGGGCAGCCCCAGCATTTT
CASSLAEGQPQHF
>NA|16|NA|TRBV19|TRBJ1-5
TGTGCCAGTAGTAACGGCAGATCCTCGAGCAATCAGCCCCAGCATTTT
CASSNGRSSSNQPQHF